The entry that follows covers one TCR beta chain sequence. TCRdb keeps only in-frame clones here, not all; method: immunoSEQ multiplex PCR. The sample shows about 260,000 clones, approximately 81% of them seen only once. The V gene end was trimmed by 4 bases and the J gene end by 5 bases; junction bases not matched to a gene: 11. The CDR3 totals 16 residues. CDR1 and CDR2 from the germline V gene are LGHDT and YNNKEL (reference sequence). These data belong to a study of blood T cell repertoires in COVID-19. Looking at the study overall: The samples span acute and convalescent COVID-19 from the United States, Italy and Spain.

This sequence was found in a man aged 55 to 70 with acute or convalescent COVID-19. The chain couples TRBV3-1 (or the pseudogene TRBV3-2) to TRBJ2-7; 10 positions match TRBD2. The material sequenced was peripheral blood. CDR3 residues: CASSLGVAGGVNEQYF. In DNA, the CDR3 is TGTGCCAGCAGCCTTGGGGTAGCGGGGGGCGTCAACGAGCAGTACTTC.